The rows below give T cell receptor beta chains drawn from one sample of a study of cytomegalovirus exposure and HLA in healthy donors. Method: immunoSEQ multiplex PCR; TCRdb's copy keeps in-frame clones and lacks some. The sample lists around 55,000 clones, 60% to 80% occurring once. The specimen sequenced was PBMCs. The receptors derive from a female donor in good health and CMV-seronegative. Each CDR3 is given without its conserved first and last residue.

J gene	V gene	CDR3 length	CDR3 protein
TRBJ2-3	TRBV7-2	11	ASSSSRADTQY
TRBJ2-5	TRBV5-1	12	ASSGSTGRETQY
TRBJ1-1	TRBV19	13	ASSTLPTGYTEAF
TRBJ2-2	TRBV7-2	10	ASSSDTGELF
TRBJ2-1	TRBV11-2	13	ASSPLPRESNEQF
TRBJ2-5	TRBV19	13	ASSTGTGGRETPY
TRBJ2-3	TRBV5-8	14	ASSLLRLRHTDTQY
TRBJ2-2	TRBV7-2	13	ASSLGLAGVGELF
TRBJ1-4	TRBV7-2	13	ASSLDSEPNEKLF
TRBJ1-2	TRBV15	11	ATSWGRDYGYT
TRBJ1-5	TRBV2	14	ASSTGGWGGNQPQH
TRBJ2-7	TRBV27	14	ASSSGGLAGSYEQY
TRBJ2-1	TRBV2	12	ANPILASQNEQF
TRBJ2-6	TRBV5-1	16	ASSWGGLRGSGANVLT
TRBJ2-3	TRBV9	12	ASSVVFSTDTQY
TRBJ2-3	TRBV7-6	13	ASSLAGGPSDTQY
TRBJ2-5	TRBV7-6	13	ASSEGVSYQETQY
TRBJ2-6	TRBV19	14	ASSPGGSFLANVLT